Below, 17 T cell receptor beta chains from the same sample are listed, as sequenced in a study of technical replicates of blood from a handful of donors. Using immunoSEQ multiplex PCR, the repertoire was profiled, and TCRdb retains in-frame clones only, with some absent. The sample lists about 93,000 clones, 95% occurring once. Material: T cells isolated from PBMCs. The receptors derive from a human donor in good health.

V gene TRBV2 combines with J gene TRBJ1-2, with D uncertain. Germline V CDR1 and CDR2: SNHLY, FYNNEI. The CDR3 totals 14 residues. Between the trimmed V and J ends, which lost 4 bases and 0 bases, there was a span of 9 bases. CDR3 region: CASSAPEANYGYTF. The CDR3 bases are TGTGCCAGCAGTGCTCCAGAAGCTAACTATGGCTACACCTTC.

The chain carries TRBV6-1 and TRBJ2-2; a weak D match, TRBD2 (7 bases). Germline V gene sequence: CDR1 MNHNS, CDR2 SASEGT. Between the trimmed V and J ends, which lost 2 bases and 6 bases, there was a span of 13 bases. The CDR3 has 15 residues. Here the CDR3 reads CASSEWGGQPGELFF. The CDR3 DNA reads as TGTGCCAGCAGTGAATGGGGGGGGCAGCCCGGGGAGCTGTTTTTT.

J is TRBJ2-7 and V is TRBV30, with no clear D. V lost 2 bases and J 3 bases, leaving 8 bases between the germline ends. Germline loops: CDR1 GTSNPN, CDR2 SVGIG (reference sequence). The length of the CDR3 is 12 residues. The CDR3 DNA sequence: TGTGCCTGGAGTTCCCGGTACTACGAGCAGTACTTC. Protein: CAWSSRYYEQYF. Drawing the rest from reference TRBV30 and TRBJ2-7, the complete variable domain is SQTIHQWPATLVQPVGSPLSLECTVEGTSNPNLYWYRQAAGRGLQLLFYSVGIGQISSEVPQNLSASRPQDRQFILSSKKLLLSDSGFYLCAWSSRYYEQYFGPGTRLTVT.

This clone has a handful of counts. J is TRBJ1-4 and V is TRBV5-1; unclear D gene. This CDR3 region has 16 residues. The V gene lost 3 bases and the J gene lost 2 bases, with 14 bases spanning the gap. Germline values: CDR1 SGHRS, CDR2 YFSETQ. CDR3: CASSSVAGSTNEKLFF. CDR3 nucleotides: TGCGCCAGCAGCTCCGTCGCCGGGAGTACTAATGAAAAACTGTTTTTT.

This clone has only a few counts. The gene calls are TRBV21-1 and TRBJ1-5. TRBV21-1 is a known pseudogene. The CDR3 runs 13 residues. The CDR3 nucleotides read TGTGCCAGCAGCAAAGGGGGGGGACAGCCCCAGCATTTT. This translates into CASSKGGGQPQHF.

The chain employs TRBV30 and TRBJ2-3; 10 positions match TRBD2. Germline CDR1 GTSNPN, CDR2 SVGIG (reference sequence). With 0 bases clipped from V and 1 base from J, the junction kept 7 bases outside the gene matches. This CDR3 has 17 amino acids. The CDR3 DNA reads as TGTGCCTGGAGTGTAGGTAGTACTAGCGGGGGCACAGATACGCAGTATTTT. Protein sequence: CAWSVGSTSGGTDTQYF.

This clone showed up just once. This chain links TRBV7-9 with TRBJ2-7; D may be TRBD1 (5 bases). Germline lookup yields CDR1 SEHNR and CDR2 FQNEAQ (reference sequence). This CDR3 spans 16 amino acids. V dropped 1 base and J dropped 2 bases, with 15 bases sitting between them. Written as DNA, the CDR3 is TGTGCCAGCAGCTTAGAGGTTGTAGGGGCTCCCTACGAGCAGTACTTC. Amino acid sequence: CASSLEVVGAPYEQYF.

This chain connects TRBV7-2 to TRBJ2-7; D is ambiguous. The germline V gene has CDR1 SGHTA and CDR2 FQGNSA. CDR3 size: 11 residues. V lost 5 bases and J 3 bases, leaving 5 bases between the germline ends. The CDR3 sequence is CASSNSYEQYF. For the CDR3, the DNA is TGTGCCAGCAGCAACAGCTACGAGCAGTACTTC.

The V and J genes are TRBV19 and TRBJ2-2, with D perhaps matching TRBD1 (6 bases). The CDR3 contains 17 residues. The germline CDR1 and CDR2 sequences are LNHDA and SQIVND (reference sequence). Trimming pared 4 bases from V and 3 bases from J, leaving 18 bases between. Written as DNA, the CDR3 is TGTGCCAGTAGTAATGGCCGACAGGATCATTACACCGGGGAGCTGTTTTTT. It yields the protein CASSNGRQDHYTGELFF.

In the case of this clone: Distinct nucleotide sequences in the sample also encode this CDR3. V is TRBV7-9 and J is TRBJ2-7; D unclear. CDR1 and CDR2 from the germline V gene are SEHNR and FQNEAQ (reference sequence). The V end lost 2 bases, the J end lost 3 bases, and 2 bases lay between the germline ends. This CDR3 spans 11 amino acids. CDR3 bases: TGTGCCAGCAGCTTACGCTACGAGCAGTACTTC. It codes for CASSLRYEQYF.

The chain combines TRBV5-1 with TRBJ1-2; 8 bases line up with TRBD1. The CDR3 runs to 12 residues. The ends lost 2 bases at V and 9 bases at J; junction bases unmatched: 3. Germline V gene sequence: CDR1 SGHRS, CDR2 YFSETQ. CDR3 residues: CASSFWTGSYTF. The DNA for the CDR3 is TGCGCCAGCAGCTTTTGGACAGGGAGCTACACCTTC.

The chain couples TRBV10-2 to TRBJ2-5, with 9 bases fitting TRBD2. The trim removed 7 bases at V and 5 bases at J, leaving 8 bases unmatched. The CDR3 has 14 residues. In germline, CDR1 is WSHSY, CDR2 SAAADI. The CDR3 DNA sequence: TGCGCCAGCAAGGCGATAGCGGGAGCCGAGACCCAGTACTTC. As protein: CASKAIAGAETQYF.

This chain uses TRBV4-1 with TRBJ1-3, with D maybe TRBD1 (5 bases). The CDR3 has 19 amino acids. The germline V gene has CDR1 MGHRA and CDR2 YSYEKL. Deletions cut 0 bases from V and 0 bases from J, with 18 bases between. The CDR3 bases are TGCGCCAGCAGCCAAGACCCGATGGGGGGGATAGGCTCTGGAAACACCATATATTTT. Translated: CASSQDPMGGIGSGNTIYF.

The gene calls are TRBV14 and TRBJ1-1; 8 bases line up with TRBD1. V lost 8 bases to trimming and J lost 0 bases; unmatched junction nucleotides: 17. CDR1 is SGHDN and CDR2 is FVKESK in the germline V gene. The CDR3 totals 18 residues. The CDR3 coding sequence is TGTGCCAGCCTGCAGGGGCGGAGGACAGGGAAGCTGAACACTGAAGCTTTCTTT. Translation: CASLQGRRTGKLNTEAFF.

The V gene is TRBV18, the J gene TRBJ2-7; 8 positions match TRBD2. Germline lookup yields CDR1 KGHSH and CDR2 LQKENI. The CDR3 runs to 13 residues. V dropped 3 bases and J dropped 6; count of bases not matched to a gene: 4. DNA for the CDR3: TGTGCCAGCTCACCCTCCGGGGGGGCCGAGCAGTACTTC. Translation gives CASSPSGGAEQYF.

The V and J genes are TRBV6-5 and TRBJ1-1; the D is unclear. Germline CDR1 reads MNHEY; CDR2 reads SVGAGI. V was cut by 0 bases and J by 3 bases, with 11 bases left in between. The CDR3 is 15 residues long. CDR3 DNA: TGTGCCAGCAGTTACTCGCCTTCCGGGGACACTGAAGCTTTCTTT. Protein: CASSYSPSGDTEAFF.

The count of this clone is one. This chain links TRBV2 with TRBJ2-1, with 11 bases lining up with TRBD2. The CDR3 covers 15 residues. J gave up 7 bases and V 5 bases, and 7 bases lay outside the gene matches. The V gene's germline CDR1 is SNHLY and CDR2 FYNNEI. CDR3 sequence (DNA): TGTGCCAGCAGTCATCCTAGCGGGAGGCGTAATGAGCAGTTCTTC. It specifies CASSHPSGRRNEQFF.